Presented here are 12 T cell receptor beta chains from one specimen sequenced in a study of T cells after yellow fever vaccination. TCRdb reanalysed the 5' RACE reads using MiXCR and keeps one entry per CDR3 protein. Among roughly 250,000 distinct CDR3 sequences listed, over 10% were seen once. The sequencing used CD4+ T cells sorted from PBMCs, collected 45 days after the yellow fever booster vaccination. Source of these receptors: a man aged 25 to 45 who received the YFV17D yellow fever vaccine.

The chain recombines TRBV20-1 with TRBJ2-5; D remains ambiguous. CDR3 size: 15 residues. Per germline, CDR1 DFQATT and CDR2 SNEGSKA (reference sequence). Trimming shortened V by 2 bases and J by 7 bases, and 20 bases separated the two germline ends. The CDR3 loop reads CSARNSLSVVATQYF. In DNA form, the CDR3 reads TGCAGTGCTAGAAATTCCCTGAGCGTGGTTGCGACCCAGTACTTC.

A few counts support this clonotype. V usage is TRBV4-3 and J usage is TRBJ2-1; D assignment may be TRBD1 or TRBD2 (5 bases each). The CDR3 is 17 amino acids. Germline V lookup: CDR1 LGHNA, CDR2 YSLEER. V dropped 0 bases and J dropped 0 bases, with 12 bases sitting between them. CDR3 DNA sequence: TGCGCCAGCAGCCAAGATCCACCAGGGAGCTCCTACAATGAGCAGTTCTTC. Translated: CASSQDPPGSSYNEQFF.

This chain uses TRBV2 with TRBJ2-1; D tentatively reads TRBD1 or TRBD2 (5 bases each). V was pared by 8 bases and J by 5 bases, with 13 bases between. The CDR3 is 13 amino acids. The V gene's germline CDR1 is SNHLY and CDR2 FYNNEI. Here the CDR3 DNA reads TGTGCCAGCCGTCGGGACCGGAACAATGAGCAGTTCTTC. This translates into CASRRDRNNEQFF.

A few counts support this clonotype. The CDR3 DNA reads TGTGCCTGGAGGGGCCACGGGGAGCTGTTTTTT. This gives the protein CAWRGHGELFF. The chain couples TRBV30 to TRBJ2-2; D gene ambiguous. Trimming cost V 3 bases and J 7 bases, with 6 bases left between them. CDR3 length: 11 amino acids. Germline V gene data show CDR1 as GTSNPN and CDR2 as SVGIG (reference sequence).

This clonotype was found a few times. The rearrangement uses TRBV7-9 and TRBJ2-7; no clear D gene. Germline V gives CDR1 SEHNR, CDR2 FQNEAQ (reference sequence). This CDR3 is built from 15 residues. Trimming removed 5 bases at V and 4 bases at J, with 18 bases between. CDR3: CASSELGPPPYEQYF. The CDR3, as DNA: TGTGCCAGCAGCGAGTTGGGTCCTCCCCCTTACGAGCAGTACTTC.

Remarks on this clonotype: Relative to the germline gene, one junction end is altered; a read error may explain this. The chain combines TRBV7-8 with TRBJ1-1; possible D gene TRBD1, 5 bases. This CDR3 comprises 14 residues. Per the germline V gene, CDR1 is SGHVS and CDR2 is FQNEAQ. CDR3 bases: TGTGCCAGCAGCTTAGCAGGGGTTCCTACTGAAACTTTCTTT. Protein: CASSLAGVPTETFF.

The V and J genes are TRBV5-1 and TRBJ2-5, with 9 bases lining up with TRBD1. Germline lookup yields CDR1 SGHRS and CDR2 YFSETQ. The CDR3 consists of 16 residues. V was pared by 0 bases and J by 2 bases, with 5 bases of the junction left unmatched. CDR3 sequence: CASSLGGQGRQETQYF. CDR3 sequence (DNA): TGCGCCAGCAGCTTGGGGGGACAGGGTCGGCAAGAGACCCAGTACTTC.

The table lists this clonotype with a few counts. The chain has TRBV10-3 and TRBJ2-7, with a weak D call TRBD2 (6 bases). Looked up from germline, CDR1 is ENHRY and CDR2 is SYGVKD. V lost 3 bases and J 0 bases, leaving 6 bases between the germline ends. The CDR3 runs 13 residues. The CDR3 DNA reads TGTGCCATCAGTGACGGGGGCTCCTACGAGCAGTACTTC. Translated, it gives CAISDGGSYEQYF.

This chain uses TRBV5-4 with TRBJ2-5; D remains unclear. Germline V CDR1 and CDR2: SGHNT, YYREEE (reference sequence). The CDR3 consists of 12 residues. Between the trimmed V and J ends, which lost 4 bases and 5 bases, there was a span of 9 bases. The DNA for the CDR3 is TGTGCCAGCAGCACCACCTCGGAGACCCAGTACTTC. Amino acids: CASSTTSETQYF.

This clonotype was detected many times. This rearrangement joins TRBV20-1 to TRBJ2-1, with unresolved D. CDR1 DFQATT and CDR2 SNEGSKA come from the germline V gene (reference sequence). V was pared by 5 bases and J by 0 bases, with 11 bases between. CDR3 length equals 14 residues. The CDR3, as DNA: TGCAGTGCTGTTAGGAAGACCTCCTACAATGAGCAGTTCTTC. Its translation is CSAVRKTSYNEQFF.

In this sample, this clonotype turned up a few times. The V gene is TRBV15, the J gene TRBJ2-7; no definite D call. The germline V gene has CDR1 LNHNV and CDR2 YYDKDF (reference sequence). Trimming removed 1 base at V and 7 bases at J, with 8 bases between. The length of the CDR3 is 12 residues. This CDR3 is CATSRVVGEQYF. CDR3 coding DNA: TGTGCCACCAGCAGAGTCGTCGGGGAGCAGTACTTC.

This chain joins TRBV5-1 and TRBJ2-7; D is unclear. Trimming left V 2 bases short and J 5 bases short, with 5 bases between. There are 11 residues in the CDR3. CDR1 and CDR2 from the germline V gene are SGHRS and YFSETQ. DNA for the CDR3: TGCGCCAGCAGCTTTCGGGACGAGCAGTACTTC. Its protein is CASSFRDEQYF.